Listed below are T cell receptor beta chains from one sample, sequenced in a study of blood T cell repertoires in COVID-19. Only in-frame clones appear in the TCRdb table, and some are missing; sequencing was by immunoSEQ multiplex PCR. Of around 200,000 clones detected, around nine tenths appear once; the ten largest clones hold approximately 6.2%. The sequenced sample was peripheral blood. All receptors come from a man between 60 and 75 years old who had recovered from COVID-19. CDR3s include the opening cysteine and the closing phenylalanine or tryptophan. The D gene is left open where the match is weak. Expanded clones are given a class, and other clones once, few, many or no size at all.

TRBV19	.	TRBJ2-4	once	TGTGCCAGTAGTGGTGGCGGTCTAGCCAAAAACATTCAGTACTTC	CASSGGGLAKNIQYF
TRBV5-6	TRBD1	TRBJ1-2	.	TGTGCCAGCAGCCCGAGGGAGGACAGGGGCTTCCGGGACTATGGCTACACCTTC	CASSPREDRGFRDYGYTF
TRBV9	TRBD1	TRBJ2-7	.	TGTGCCAGTGGGACAGGGCTTTACGAGCAGTACTTC	CASGTGLYEQYF
TRBV3-1/TRBV3-2	TRBD2	TRBJ2-2	.	TGTGCCAGCAGCCACACCGGGACTAGCGGGAGCGGTAGCACCGGGGAGCTGTTTTTT	CASSHTGTSGSGSTGELFF
TRBV27	TRBD1	TRBJ2-7	.	TGTGCCAGCAGAACCTCCGGGACAGGGTCCTACGAGCAGTACTTC	CASRTSGTGSYEQYF
TRBV5-6	TRBD2	TRBJ2-7	.	TGTGCCAGCAGCTTGCGGACTAGCGGGGCCACCTACGAGCAGTACTTC	CASSLRTSGATYEQYF
TRBV15	TRBD2	TRBJ2-7	.	TGTGCCACCAGCAACTTCGGGACTAGCGGGAGGTATGAGCAGTACTTC	CATSNFGTSGRYEQYF
TRBV11-2	TRBD1	TRBJ1-2	.	TGTGCCAGCAGCGCGGACAGGCTCAATGGCTACACCTTC	CASSADRLNGYTF
TRBV1	.	TRBJ1-3	.	TGCACCAGCAGGGCGACTGAGAGCTCTGGAAACACCATATATTTT	CTSRATESSGNTIYF
TRBV4-2	TRBD2	TRBJ2-1	.	TGTGCCAGCAGCCAAGAAGGATCGACTAGCGGGGAGGTTTACAATGAGCAGTTCTTC	CASSQEGSTSGEVYNEQFF
TRBV3-1/TRBV3-2	.	TRBJ1-1	once	TGTGCCAGCAGCCAAGCGGGGGGAGTGAACACTGAAGCTTTCTTT	CASSQAGGVNTEAFF
TRBV18	TRBD1	TRBJ1-5	.	TGTGCCAGCTCACCACCGTCAGGGGGGACGAATCAGCCCCAGCATTTT	CASSPPSGGTNQPQHF
TRBV10-2	.	TRBJ1-5	.	TGCGCCAGCACCCACCTCTCGGGAGCCGGCAGTCAACAGCCCCAGCATTTT	CASTHLSGAGSQQPQHF
TRBV6-2/TRBV6-3	.	TRBJ1-1	.	TGTGCCAGCAGTCCGACAGGCACTGAAGCTTTCTTT	CASSPTGTEAFF
TRBV6-2/TRBV6-3	.	TRBJ2-7	.	TGTGCCAGCAGTTACTCGAATCCCGGAGGCGAGCAGTACTTC	CASSYSNPGGEQYF
TRBV29-1	TRBD2	TRBJ2-5	.	TGCAGCGCTGGCCGGACTAGCATGGAGACCCAGTACTTC	CSAGRTSMETQYF
TRBV10-2	TRBD2	TRBJ2-1	.	TGCGCCAGCAGTGAGCCTAGCGGGGGGGACAATGAGCAGTTCTTC	CASSEPSGGDNEQFF
TRBV19	TRBD1	TRBJ1-2	.	TGTGCCAGTACAGGGGGTAGTGCTGGCTACACCTTC	CASTGGSAGYTF
TRBV10-3	.	TRBJ1-1	once	TGTGCCATTGGGAGGGACACTGAAGCTTTCTTT	CAIGRDTEAFF
TRBV19	TRBD1	TRBJ1-2	many	TGTGCCAGTAAACAGGGGGCCGACGGCTACACCTTC	CASKQGADGYTF
TRBV19	.	TRBJ2-2	.	TGTGCCAGTAGTTGGAGTCAGGGGAAGGGTAACACCGGGGAGCTGTTTTTT	CASSWSQGKGNTGELFF
TRBV7-8	.	TRBJ2-1	.	TGTGCCAGCAGCCATCCGTCCAATGAGCAGTTCTTC	CASSHPSNEQFF
TRBV5-1	.	TRBJ1-1	few	TGCGCCAGCAGCTTGGACAGGGCTTACACTGAAGCTTTCTTT	CASSLDRAYTEAFF
TRBV18	.	TRBJ1-1	once	TGTGCCAGCTCACCACTGCGGGGCCCGGAGAACACTGAAGCTTTCTTT	CASSPLRGPENTEAFF
TRBV28	.	TRBJ1-3	.	TGTGCCAGTGGGGGCCGAAACACCATATATTTT	CASGGRNTIYF
TRBV28	TRBD1	TRBJ2-1	.	TGTGCCAGCATCGGACAGGGGAGGGGGGAGCAGTTCTTC	CASIGQGRGEQFF
TRBV28	TRBD1	TRBJ1-1	.	TGTGCCAGCAGTTACATAGACAGGGCGAACACTGAAGCTTTCTTT	CASSYIDRANTEAFF
TRBV27	.	TRBJ1-1	.	TGTGCCAGCAGTCCCTCGACAGGATATGAAGCTTTCTTT	CASSPSTGYEAFF
TRBV5-5	.	TRBJ2-1	.	TGTGCCAGCAGCCTAAGGGGGACCAAGGCTCGGATCCACAATGAGCAGTTCTTC	CASSLRGTKARIHNEQFF
TRBV9	.	TRBJ2-5	.	TGTGCCAGCAGCGTAGTAGGAGATCATCGAGTGTACTTC	CASSVVGDHRVYF
TRBV5-5	.	TRBJ2-3	.	TGTGCCAGCAGCTTGTATCCAGATACGCAGTATTTT	CASSLYPDTQYF
TRBV5-5	.	TRBJ2-7	.	TGTGCCAGCAGCTTGTCGATGGGGCCAGCCGAGCAGTACTTC	CASSLSMGPAEQYF
TRBV6-1	.	TRBJ1-2	.	TGTGCCAGCAGTGAAACCGGGACTGCGGGAAAAAGCTACACCTTC	CASSETGTAGKSYTF
TRBV24-1	TRBD2	TRBJ2-7	.	TGTGCCACCAGTGATTTCGCGACTAGCGGCTACGAGCAGTACTTC	CATSDFATSGYEQYF
TRBV10-2	.	TRBJ2-1	few	TGCGCCAGCAGTGTCCAGGGCACCCTTGGTTCGCATTACAATGAGCAGTTCTTC	CASSVQGTLGSHYNEQFF
TRBV20-1	TRBD2	TRBJ2-1	.	TGCAGTGCTAGTAATAGCGGGGGGGCCGGGTCCTACAATGAGCAGTTCTTC	CSASNSGGAGSYNEQFF
TRBV18	TRBD2	TRBJ2-3	.	TGTGCCAGCTCACCACCGGGGACTAGAGGGGGAACAGATACGCAGTATTTT	CASSPPGTRGGTDTQYF
TRBV30	TRBD1	TRBJ1-4	.	TGTGCCTGGGGGCAAGGCCGGGACAGCCACCGGGAAAAACTGTTTTTT	CAWGQGRDSHREKLFF
TRBV25-1	.	TRBJ2-7	.	TGTGCCAGCAGGGGACTCTTCTACGAGCAGTACTTC	CASRGLFYEQYF
TRBV11-2	TRBD2	TRBJ2-3	.	TGTGCCAGCAGGCCGGGACTAGCAGGAGTACAGGCGCAATATTTT	CASRPGLAGVQAQYF
TRBV7-2	TRBD1	TRBJ1-2	.	TGTGCCAGCAGCAACAGGGGCTATGGCTACACCTTC	CASSNRGYGYTF
TRBV21-1	.	TRBJ2-7	.	TGTGCCAGCAGCTCCCCCCGGGACAGAGCCTACGAGCAGTACTTC	CASSSPRDRAYEQYF
TRBV4-2	.	TRBJ1-1	.	TGTGCCAGCAGCCAAGATCGTGAGCCAAGAGGGGAAGCTTTCTTT	CASSQDREPRGEAFF
TRBV4-3	.	TRBJ1-1	.	TGCGCCAGCAGCCCGGCCCGGGGGGAGGCTGAAGCTTTCTTT	CASSPARGEAEAFF
TRBV21-1	.	TRBJ2-7	.	TGTGCCAGCCCCCAGGAGCGGGGACGTCCCTACGAGCAGTACTTC	CASPQERGRPYEQYF
TRBV30	.	TRBJ2-1	.	TGTGCCTGGAGTGTCGGGGGGCAGACCCAGCAGTTCTTC	CAWSVGGQTQQFF
TRBV2	.	TRBJ1-4	.	TGTGCCAGCAGGACGACAGCAACTAATGAAAAACTGTTTTTT	CASRTTATNEKLFF
TRBV10-3	.	TRBJ1-6	.	TGTGCCATCAGTGCCGACTTACAGGTCTTAGGGGATTCACCCCTCCACTTT	CAISADLQVLGDSPLHF
TRBV24-1	.	TRBJ2-3	.	TGTGCCACCAGTGACCACTTTTATACGCAGTATTTT	CATSDHFYTQYF
TRBV6-2/TRBV6-3	.	TRBJ2-3	once	TGTGCCAGCAGTTTTTCAAGCACAGATACGCAGTATTTT	CASSFSSTDTQYF